The next 7 T cell receptor beta chains were all read from a single sample in a study of PD-1 blockade in classical Hodgkin lymphoma. Sample time point: cycle 4 day 1 (C4D1), after five to seven weeks of nivolumab. No patient escaped relapse after autologous stem cell transplantation, and brentuximab vedotin exposure varied. From thawed PBMCs, CD4+ T cells were purified using magnetic negative selection. Only in-frame clones appear in the TCRdb table, and some are missing; sequencing was by immunoSEQ multiplex PCR. Of about 18,000 clones listed, approximately 87% are singletons. The sequenced sample was CD4+ T cells from blood, obtained before the fourth cycle of nivolumab. The receptors here all came from a human donor with classical Hodgkin lymphoma.

This chain joins TRBV4-2 and TRBJ2-5; D uncertain. The CDR3 has 15 residues. Germline V CDR1 and CDR2: LGHNA, YNFKEQ. With 0 bases removed from V and 1 base from J, the gap between germline ends came to 9 bases. CDR3 protein: CASSQDWGIQETQYF. In DNA form, the CDR3 reads TGTGCCAGCAGCCAAGATTGGGGTATCCAAGAGACCCAGTACTTC.

The V and J genes are TRBV10-3 and TRBJ2-5, with a weak D call TRBD2 (5 bases). Germline V gives CDR1 ENHRY, CDR2 SYGVKD. The germline V and J ends were trimmed by 3 bases and 4 bases, with 9 bases remaining between them. This CDR3 has 13 residues. The CDR3, as DNA: TGTGCCATCAGTGATAGCGCCCCAGAGACCCAGTACTTC. Translating it yields CAISDSAPETQYF.

The rearrangement joins TRBV6-1 to TRBJ2-2; D is ambiguous. Germline-derived CDR1 and CDR2 are MNHNS and SASEGT. Trimming removed 9 bases from V and 8 bases from J, with 13 bases in between. The CDR3 runs to 12 residues. CDR3 DNA sequence: TGTGCCAGTAGGACCGTGGCGGGGGAGCTGTTTTTT. It translates to CASRTVAGELFF.

The V and J genes are TRBV9 and TRBJ2-3; D not certain. The CDR3 loop spans 18 amino acids. Germline V lookup: CDR1 SGDLS, CDR2 YYNGEE. V lost 0 bases to trimming and J lost 0 bases, with 17 bases between them. The CDR3 DNA reads TGTGCCAGCAGCGTAGAGTTGCTCGACGCCTTTAGCACAGATACGCAGTATTTT. Its protein product is CASSVELLDAFSTDTQYF. The full variable domain, in which reference TRBV9 and TRBJ2-3 provide the parts outside the CDR3, is DSGVTQTPKHLITATGQRVTLRCSPRSGDLSVYWYQQSLDQGLQFLIQYYNGEERAKGNILERFSAQQFPDLHSELNLSSLELGDSALYFCASSVELLDAFSTDTQYFGPGTRLTVL.

V usage is TRBV18 and J usage is TRBJ1-2; 8 nucleotides match TRBD1. V lost 4 bases and J lost 3; bases outside the gene matches: 4. CDR1 is KGHSH and CDR2 is LQKENI in the germline V gene. The CDR3 length is 14 residues. The CDR3 sequence is CASSLTGVDYGYTF. The DNA of the CDR3 is TGTGCCAGCTCACTGACAGGGGTTGACTATGGCTACACCTTC.

This clone was detected once. The rearrangement joins TRBV19 to TRBJ2-2; 7 bases agree with TRBD2. V gave up 5 bases and J gave up 5 bases; unmatched junction bases: 2. CDR1 is LNHDA and CDR2 is SQIVND in the germline V gene (reference sequence). The length of the CDR3 is 13 residues. The CDR3: CASSSGLTGELFF. CDR3 nucleotide sequence: TGTGCCAGTAGTTCGGGACTAACCGGGGAGCTGTTTTTT.

The gene calls are TRBV6-6 and TRBJ2-7; D is uncertain. This CDR3 is built from 13 residues. V was shortened by 6 bases and J by 6 bases, with 15 bases between the two germline ends. Germline V gene data show CDR1 as MNHNY and CDR2 as SVGAGI (reference sequence). The CDR3 loop reads CASSLLTASEQYF. The CDR3 DNA reads as TGTGCCAGCAGCCTTCTGACTGCGAGCGAGCAGTACTTC.